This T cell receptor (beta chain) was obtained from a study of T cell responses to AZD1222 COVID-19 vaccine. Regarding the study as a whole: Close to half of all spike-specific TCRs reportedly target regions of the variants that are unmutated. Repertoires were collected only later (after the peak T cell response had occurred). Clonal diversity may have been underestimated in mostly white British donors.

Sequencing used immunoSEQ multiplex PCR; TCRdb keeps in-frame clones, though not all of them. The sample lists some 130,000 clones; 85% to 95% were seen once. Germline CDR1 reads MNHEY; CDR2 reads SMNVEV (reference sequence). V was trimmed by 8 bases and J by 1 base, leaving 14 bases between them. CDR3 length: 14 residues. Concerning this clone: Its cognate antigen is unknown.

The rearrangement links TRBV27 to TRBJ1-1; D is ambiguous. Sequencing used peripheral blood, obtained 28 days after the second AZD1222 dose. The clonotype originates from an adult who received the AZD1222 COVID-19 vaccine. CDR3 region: CASRVLGGNTEAFF. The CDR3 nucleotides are TGTGCCAGCCGCGTCTTGGGAGGGAACACTGAAGCTTTCTTT.